This T cell receptor (beta chain) was profiled in a study of T cell responses to AZD1222 COVID-19 vaccine. Study-level results: There were mostly white British donors and more females than males, and clonal diversity was possibly underestimated. Repertoires were obtained only post-peak T cell response.

For this clone: Its antigen is currently unknown. Other DNA sequences from this sample encode an identical CDR3 as well.

The CDR3 runs to 15 residues. Deletions cut 0 bases from V and 0 bases from J, with 7 bases between. The germline gives CDR1 SGHRS, CDR2 YFSETQ. The method was immunoSEQ multiplex PCR; TCRdb's version includes in-frame clones alone and lacks a portion of them. Of some 120,000 clones in the sample, around 80% were seen once. The source material was peripheral blood, sampled 28 days after the second AZD1222 dose. The clonotype comes from an adult who received the AZD1222 COVID-19 vaccine. This chain uses TRBV5-1 with TRBJ1-5; D uncertain. Here the CDR3 DNA reads TGCGCCAGCAGCTTGGAAGGTTATAGCAATCAGCCCCAGCATTTT. Translation gives CASSLEGYSNQPQHF.